This TCR beta chain was observed in a study of blood T cell repertoires in COVID-19. Recovery meant two consecutive negative NP/OP PCR tests, professional clearance, or resolved symptoms. This CDR3 contains 16 residues. The germline CDR1 and CDR2 sequences are MNHEY and SVGEGT. The J segment lost 5 bases and the V segment lost 5 bases, leaving 10 bases of the junction unmatched. TCRdb keeps only in-frame clones here, not all; method: immunoSEQ multiplex PCR. The table includes roughly 220,000 clones, less than 90% detected once. The specimen was PBMCs or T cells enriched from blood (not recorded which). This clonotype was obtained from a woman aged 35 to 49 who had recovered from COVID-19. The chain carries TRBV6-2 or TRBV6-3 and TRBJ2-7; 12 positions match TRBD2. The CDR3 region has the DNA TGTGCCAGCAGTCAAAAGACTAGCGGGAGTCCGGACGAGCAGTACTTC. Its protein is CASSQKTSGSPDEQYF.